These 11 T cell receptor beta chains were sequenced from one sample in a study of Tregs in tolerant kidney transplant recipients. TCRdb keeps only in-frame clones here, not all; method: immunoSEQ multiplex PCR. The data show more than 90,000 clones, approximately 90% seen once. Sequencing was performed on CD4+ T cells from blood. These receptors were taken from a human donor in good health.

The chain links TRBV27 to TRBJ2-1, with 11 bases identical to TRBD2. Germline CDR1 and CDR2: MNHEY and SMNVEV (reference sequence). CDR3 size: 18 residues. V shed 2 bases and J 5 bases; nucleotides not matched to a gene: 11. DNA of the CDR3: TGTGCCAGCAGTTTAACGTCCACTAGCGGGGGACTCAACAATGAGCAGTTCTTC. It is translated as CASSLTSTSGGLNNEQFF.

The chain couples TRBV4-1 to TRBJ1-1; D is perhaps TRBD1 (6 bases). Between the trimmed V and J ends, which lost 0 bases and 0 bases, there was a span of 14 bases. The CDR3 is made up of 17 amino acids. Looked up from germline, CDR1 is MGHRA and CDR2 is YSYEKL. The CDR3 DNA reads TGCGCCAGCAGCCAAGATGGGGGGCGGAGAATGAACACTGAAGCTTTCTTT. Protein: CASSQDGGRRMNTEAFF.

The V and J genes are TRBV7-8 and TRBJ1-6, with a tentative D call TRBD1 (6 bases). The CDR3 consists of 16 residues. In germline, CDR1 is SGHVS, CDR2 FQNEAQ. The ends were cut back, 4 bases at V and 3 bases at J, with 13 bases in the middle. In DNA, the CDR3 is TGTGCCAGCAGCTCGCAGGGACAACACTATAATTCACCCCTCCACTTT. Its protein is CASSSQGQHYNSPLHF. Full variable domain (missing parts from reference TRBV7-8 and TRBJ1-6): GAGVSQSPRYKVAKRGQDVALRCDPISGHVSLFWYQQALGQGPEFLTYFQNEAQLDKSGLPSDRFFAERPEGSVSTLKIQRTQQEDSAVYLCASSSQGQHYNSPLHFGNGTRLTVT.

The chain recombines TRBV25-1 with TRBJ2-7, with 9 bases that match TRBD1. Per the germline V gene, CDR1 is MGHDK and CDR2 is SYGVNS. J gave up 1 base and V 3 bases, and 10 bases lay outside the gene matches. The CDR3 has 17 residues. The CDR3 here is CASSDYGTGTTSYEQYF. In nucleotides, the CDR3 is TGTGCCAGCAGTGACTACGGGACAGGGACGACTTCCTACGAGCAGTACTTC.

The chain joins TRBV7-3 to TRBJ2-3; 11 bases align to TRBD1. V dropped 5 bases and J dropped 9; count of bases not matched to a gene: 4. Germline CDR1 is SGHTA and CDR2 is FQGTGA. The length of the CDR3 is 13 residues. The CDR3 DNA reads as TGTGCCAGCAGCCCGCGGACAGGGGGCACGCAGTATTTT. Amino acids: CASSPRTGGTQYF.

The chain employs TRBV5-6 and TRBJ2-7; D ambiguous. The germline V gene encodes CDR1 SGHDT and CDR2 YYEEEE. Trimming left V 0 bases short and J 6 bases short, with 4 bases between. This CDR3 has 11 amino acids. This CDR3 is CASSLAVEQYF. Here the CDR3 DNA reads TGTGCCAGCAGCTTGGCTGTCGAGCAGTACTTC.

The chain combines TRBV5-4 with TRBJ2-5; 15 bases map to TRBD2. This CDR3 contains 18 residues. With V trimmed by 6 bases and J by 0 bases, 9 bases remained unmatched. CDR1 and CDR2 from the germline V gene are SGHNT and YYREEE (reference sequence). In DNA form, the CDR3 reads TGTGCCAGCAATTTGGAAGGGACTAGCGGGAGGAACCAAGAGACCCAGTACTTC. Translation: CASNLEGTSGRNQETQYF.

The chain's CDR3 is CASSQADGTFLNEQFF. For the CDR3, the DNA is TGTGCCAGCAGCCAAGCCGACGGGACTTTCCTCAATGAGCAGTTCTTC. The V and J genes are TRBV4-2 and TRBJ2-1, with D tentatively TRBD2 (6 bases). Germline CDR1 is LGHNA and CDR2 is YNFKEQ. Trimming took off 1 base at V and 6 bases at J, with 16 bases between the two ends. The CDR3 is 16 amino acids.

The V call is TRBV30, the J call TRBJ1-4; D gene uncertain. Germline loops: CDR1 GTSNPN, CDR2 SVGIG (reference sequence). Trimming removed 2 bases at V and 4 bases at J, with 14 bases between. CDR3 length equals 15 residues. CDR3 residues: CAWSQTRGNNEKLFF. DNA for the CDR3: TGTGCCTGGAGTCAAACCAGAGGAAATAATGAAAAACTGTTTTTT.

With respect to this clone: This sample includes further DNA sequences coding for the same CDR3. The rearrangement joins TRBV7-9 to TRBJ2-1; D gene uncertain. Trimming removed 1 base from V and 7 bases from J, with 5 bases in between. Germline CDR1 SEHNR, CDR2 FQNEAQ (reference sequence). The CDR3 length is 12 residues. CDR3 bases: TGTGCCAGCAGCTTAGTGGGGAATGAGCAGTTCTTC. Translating it yields CASSLVGNEQFF.

This sequence joins TRBV5-6 and TRBJ1-5; 7 bases are a match to TRBD1. Trimming took 0 bases from V and 6 from J; bases not matched to a gene: 6. Germline loops: CDR1 SGHDT, CDR2 YYEEEE. This CDR3 is built from 15 residues. The chain's CDR3 is CASSLAPGGGQPQHF. The DNA of the CDR3 is TGTGCCAGCAGCTTGGCGCCAGGGGGAGGTCAGCCCCAGCATTTT.